This is a list of T cell receptor beta chains from one sample in a study of early T cells in non-severe SARS-CoV-2 infection. One entry per CDR3 protein results from TCRdb running MiXCR on the 5' RACE reads. Of around 77,000 distinct CDR3 sequences detected, 9% to 15% appear once; the ten largest clones hold about a sixth. The sample was whole blood, taken at baseline. The receptors derive from an adult who was a healthcare worker with PCR-confirmed SARS-CoV-2 infection or an uninfected control (not recorded which). The donor label of this sample is uncertain. The CDR3 runs from the conserved cysteine through the conserved F or W. The order of the fields is J gene, D gene, V gene, CDR3 length, clone size, CDR3 DNA, CDR3 protein. D genes are given only for firm matches. A row's size may be missing; if present it is once, few, many or a size class.

TRBJ1-2	NA	TRBV11-3	13	few	TGTGCCAGCAGCCAAGGACAGTTCTATGGCTACACCTTC	CASSQGQFYGYTF
TRBJ2-1	TRBD1	TRBV2	13	few	TGTGCCAGCTGGGACAGCGGTTACAATGAGCAGTTCTTC	CASWDSGYNEQFF
TRBJ2-7	TRBD1	TRBV5-4	19	NA	TGTGCCAGCAGCTTGGCCGGAGCCCCCCGGGGGACAGGGGACTACGAGCAGTACTTC	CASSLAGAPRGTGDYEQYF
TRBJ2-1	TRBD2	TRBV10-3	16	few	TGTGCCATCAGCACCCAGCGGGGGCGCTCCTACAATGAGCAGTTCTTC	CAISTQRGRSYNEQFF
TRBJ1-1	NA	TRBV7-6	13	NA	TGTGCCAGCAGCTTATCTGAGAACACTGAAGCTTTCTTT	CASSLSENTEAFF
TRBJ2-6	TRBD1	TRBV18	23	many	TGTGCCAGCTCACCCCGGCGGTTAGCAAAAACAGGGGGCTCCCCTCATGGGGCCAACGTCCTGACTTTC	CASSPRRLAKTGGSPHGANVLTF
TRBJ1-1	NA	TRBV30	14	NA	TGTGCCTGGACAACAGGGACGGACAACACTGAAGCTTTCTTT	CAWTTGTDNTEAFF
TRBJ2-6	NA	TRBV11-2	14	NA	TGTGCCGCCGTCCCCGACTCTGGGGCCAACGTCCTGACTTTC	CAAVPDSGANVLTF
TRBJ1-5	NA	TRBV25-1	16	few	TGTGCCAGCAGTGGAGGTCAAGGCAGGGTCAATCAGCCCCAGCATTTT	CASSGGQGRVNQPQHF
TRBJ1-6	NA	TRBV30	10	NA	TGTCCCCTCGGGAATTCACCCCTCCACTTT	CPLGNSPLHF
TRBJ2-1	NA	TRBV7-2	15	few	TGTGCCAGCAGCTTTCTGGGTGGAGCAGCTGATGAGCAGTTCTTC	CASSFLGGAADEQFF
TRBJ2-1	TRBD1	TRBV6-6	13	many	TGTGCCAGCAGAGTCCCCGGGACAGGGCCTCAGTTCTTC	CASRVPGTGPQFF
TRBJ1-2	NA	TRBV6-1	14	NA	TGTGCCAGCAGAAGGGAACCCGGAGGGTATGGCTACACCTTC	CASRREPGGYGYTF
TRBJ1-5	TRBD1	TRBV20-1	16	NA	TGCAGTGCTAATGAACAGGGGGCGCGTCGCAATCAGCCCCAGCATTTT	CSANEQGARRNQPQHF
TRBJ2-1	NA	TRBV20-1	14	few	TGCAGTGCTAGAGTATCTGGAGGCCCCAATGAGCAGTTCTTC	CSARVSGGPNEQFF
TRBJ2-3	TRBD2	TRBV7-8	16	few	TGTGCCAGCAGCTTAAGTGCGGGGAGGGGCACAGATACGCAGTATTTT	CASSLSAGRGTDTQYF
TRBJ2-3	NA	TRBV5-1	15	many	TGCGCCAGCAGCCCCCGGGACGGATCAACAGATACGCAGTATTTT	CASSPRDGSTDTQYF
TRBJ2-5	NA	TRBV6-5	14	many	TGTGCCAGCAGGGGACAGCCGGGGGGGGAGACCCAGTACTTC	CASRGQPGGETQYF
TRBJ2-1	TRBD2	TRBV6-5	15	few	TGTGCCAGCAGGACGGGAGGCCTCCAGAGGGATGAGCAGTTCTTC	CASRTGGLQRDEQFF
TRBJ2-5	NA	TRBV20-1	14	NA	TGCAGTGCTAATAGCGCGGGGACCGAAGAGACCCAGTACTTC	CSANSAGTEETQYF
TRBJ2-3	NA	TRBV20-1	17	NA	TGCAGTGCTAGACGTCCTGGCGCGGGCCTATACACAGATACGCAGTATTTT	CSARRPGAGLYTDTQYF
TRBJ2-3	TRBD2	TRBV20-1	15	NA	TGCAGTGCCCTGTTAGCGGGGGAAAGCACAGATACGCAGTATTTT	CSALLAGESTDTQYF
TRBJ1-3	TRBD1	TRBV28	15	many	TGTGCCAGCAGTCCGGACAGGGCTTACGGAAACACCATATATTTT	CASSPDRAYGNTIYF
TRBJ2-1	NA	TRBV5-1	16	few	TGCGCCAGCAGCCCTAGGCCAGGGAGCTCCTACAATGAGCAGTTCTTC	CASSPRPGSSYNEQFF
TRBJ2-6	NA	TRBV5-1	16	many	TGCGCCAGCAGCTTCGCGCAATACTCTGGGGCCAACGTCCTGACTTTC	CASSFAQYSGANVLTF
TRBJ2-7	NA	TRBV20-1	13	few	TGCAGTGCGGATCAAGCGCAGGGCTACGAGCAGTACTTC	CSADQAQGYEQYF
TRBJ1-6	NA	TRBV27	18	many	TGTGCCAGCAGTTTGAGCAGGGGCCGGAGCTCCTATAATTCACCCCTCCACTTT	CASSLSRGRSSYNSPLHF
TRBJ2-3	NA	TRBV7-2	13	NA	TGTGCCAGCAGCCCCGGCCTCACAGATACGCAGTATTTT	CASSPGLTDTQYF
TRBJ2-1	TRBD2	TRBV2	14	many	TGTGCCAGCAGCCCAGCTCGGACTAGCGGTGAGCAGTTCTTC	CASSPARTSGEQFF
TRBJ2-2	NA	TRBV7-9	14	many	TGTGCCAGCAGCTTAGCGCTGTCCACCGGGGAGCTGTTTTTT	CASSLALSTGELFF
TRBJ2-1	TRBD2	TRBV20-1	15	few	TGCAGTGCTAGTCTCGGGACTAGCGGGGCCAATGAGCAGTTCTTC	CSASLGTSGANEQFF
TRBJ1-5	TRBD1	TRBV5-8	15	NA	TGTGCCAGCAGCTTGGACAGGGGGCGCGTTAGGCCCCAGCATTTT	CASSLDRGRVRPQHF
TRBJ1-5	NA	TRBV6-2/TRBV6-3	16	NA	TGTGCCAGCAGTTACTCCCTGACAGGTTACCATCAGCCCCAGCATTTT	CASSYSLTGYHQPQHF
TRBJ2-6	NA	TRBV6-6	11	many	TGTGCCAGCGCACTGAACAACGTCCTGACTTTC	CASALNNVLTF
TRBJ2-1	NA	TRBV6-4	13	NA	TGTGCCAGCAGTGCTTCGACGTACAATGAGCAGTTCTTC	CASSASTYNEQFF
TRBJ2-6	TRBD2	TRBV12-3/TRBV12-4	17	many	TGTGCCAGCAGCCGAGGACTAGCGGTTTCTGGGGCCAACGTCCTGACTTTC	CASSRGLAVSGANVLTF
TRBJ1-5	NA	TRBV20-1	14	many	TGCAGTGCTAGAGATCGGTCAGGGCATCAGCCCCAGCATTTT	CSARDRSGHQPQHF
TRBJ1-1	NA	TRBV28	13	few	TGTGCCAGCAGTTTTGGGGGTAACCCTGAAGCTTTCTTT	CASSFGGNPEAFF
TRBJ1-3	NA	TRBV5-8	16	few	TGTGCCAGCAGCCCGGGACCTCACCTCTTTGGAAACACCATATATTTT	CASSPGPHLFGNTIYF
TRBJ2-1	TRBD2	TRBV18	13	few	TGTGCCAGCTCACCTGCCCTGGGAGGGCCAGAGTTCTTC	CASSPALGGPEFF
TRBJ1-1	TRBD1	TRBV12-3/TRBV12-4	15	many	TGTGCCAGCAGTTTGGGGACAGGGTCGGGCACTGAAGCTTTCTTT	CASSLGTGSGTEAFF